The 27 T cell receptor beta chains below all came from one sample that was sequenced in a study of shared clonotypes between healthy human individuals. Profiling relied on immunoSEQ multiplex PCR, and the TCRdb table lists in-frame clones only, not all of them. The sample consists of about 1.5 million clones, over 95% of them appearing once. The specimen sequenced was naive CD4+ T cells sorted from blood. Subset: CD45RA+ positively selected. These receptors were collected from a man aged 25 to 40 in good health.

V is TRBV7-9 and J is TRBJ2-5, with 11 bases that match TRBD2. CDR1 and CDR2 (germline): SEHNR, FQNEAQ (reference sequence). Trimming at V came to 3 bases and at J to 1 base, leaving 4 bases not matched to a gene. The CDR3 is 16 amino acids. The CDR3 is CASSLGLAETQETQYF. Written as DNA, the CDR3 is TGTGCCAGCAGCTTGGGACTAGCGGAGACCCAAGAGACCCAGTACTTC.

The chain recombines TRBV28 with TRBJ2-7; possibly TRBD1 for D (5 bases). CDR1 MDHEN and CDR2 SYDVKM come from the germline V gene. Trimming cost V 7 bases and J 3 bases, with 7 bases left between them. This CDR3 has 11 residues. CDR3 sequence (DNA): TGTGCCAGCATCGACAGCTACGAGCAGTACTTC. This codes for CASIDSYEQYF. Complete variable domain (other parts from reference TRBV28 and TRBJ2-7): DVKVTQSSRYLVKRTGEKVFLECVQDMDHENMFWYRQDPGLGLRLIYFSYDVKMKEKGDIPEGYSVSREKKERFSLILESASTNQTSMYLCASIDSYEQYFGPGTRLTVT.

The V call is TRBV7-8, the J call TRBJ1-5, with D perhaps matching TRBD1 (6 bases). Between the trimmed V and J ends, which lost 4 bases and 7 bases, there was a span of 11 bases. Germline V gene sequence: CDR1 SGHVS, CDR2 FQNEAQ. CDR3 length: 13 amino acids. In DNA, the CDR3 is TGTGCCAGCAGCTCTAGGGGGAGACAGCCCCAGCATTTT. Its protein product is CASSSRGRQPQHF.

This clone was counted once. The rearrangement joins TRBV5-4 to TRBJ2-1; TRBD2 might be the D (6 bases). Trimming stripped 4 bases from V and 4 bases from J, with 18 bases between. Germline V gives CDR1 SGHNT, CDR2 YYREEE (reference sequence). CDR3 size: 16 residues. CDR3 protein: CASSQDKRASYNEQFF. CDR3 sequence (DNA): TGTGCCAGCAGCCAGGACAAGCGGGCGTCTTACAATGAGCAGTTCTTC. Full variable domain (remainder filled in from reference TRBV5-4 and TRBJ2-1): ETGVTQSPTHLIKTRGQQVTLRCSSQSGHNTVSWYQQALGQGPQFIFQYYREEENGRGNFPPRFSGLQFPNYSSELNVNALELDDSALYLCASSQDKRASYNEQFFGPGTRLTVL.

V usage is TRBV19 and J usage is TRBJ2-7; TRBD2 is a possible D gene (5 bases). Trimming took off 3 bases at V and 7 bases at J, with 16 bases between the two ends. The germline V gene has CDR1 LNHDA and CDR2 SQIVND (reference sequence). The CDR3 has 14 amino acids. CDR3 DNA sequence: TGTGCCAGTAGTATGGGCCCCCGGACGGGAGAGCAGTACTTC. Its translation: CASSMGPRTGEQYF. Full variable domain (rest looked up from reference TRBV19 and TRBJ2-7): DGGITQSPKYLFRKEGQNVTLSCEQNLNHDAMYWYRQDPGQGLRLIYYSQIVNDFQKGDIAEGYSVSREKKESFPLTVTSAQKNPTAFYLCASSMGPRTGEQYFGPGTRLTVT.

The rearrangement links TRBV19 to TRBJ1-5; D is unclear. This CDR3 contains 16 residues. Per the germline V gene, CDR1 is LNHDA and CDR2 is SQIVND (reference sequence). V lost 6 bases, J lost 5 bases, and 20 bases lay in between. The CDR3 DNA reads TGTGCCAGTAGGACCAAAGGGTCGTATAACGATCAGCCCCAGCATTTT. Translation: CASRTKGSYNDQPQHF.

Only one count was recorded for this clone. This rearrangement joins TRBV7-3 to TRBJ2-1, with D perhaps matching TRBD1 (6 bases). CDR1 and CDR2 (germline): SGHTA, FQGTGA. Trimming took 5 bases from V and 8 from J, leaving 13 bases between them. The CDR3 has 13 residues. The CDR3 loop reads CASSADRFDEQFF. The CDR3 bases are TGTGCCAGCAGCGCCGACAGGTTCGATGAGCAGTTCTTC.

The chain couples TRBV6-4 to TRBJ2-5; D ambiguous. There are 14 residues in the CDR3. Trimming removed 6 bases at V and 2 bases at J, with 13 bases between. The V gene's germline CDR1 is MRHNA and CDR2 SNTAGT. The CDR3 DNA is TGTGCCAGCAGAGGATCGAGGAGACAAGAGACCCAGTACTTC. Encoded protein: CASRGSRRQETQYF.

V gene TRBV27 combines with J gene TRBJ2-7; no clear D gene. Germline V gives CDR1 MNHEY, CDR2 SMNVEV (reference sequence). V was shortened by 1 base and J by 3 bases, with 10 bases between the two germline ends. This CDR3 spans 14 amino acids. The CDR3 nucleotides read TGTGCCAGCAGTTTATATAAAGGCAGCTACGAGCAGTACTTC. It translates to CASSLYKGSYEQYF.

CDR3 nucleotide sequence: TGTGCCAGCAGTTCCCAGGGCGGTGGAGCTTTCTTT. Residues: CASSSQGGGAFF. V usage is TRBV2 and J usage is TRBJ1-1; perhaps TRBD1 as D (5 bases). CDR3 length: 12 amino acids. V shed 5 bases and J shed 10 bases, with 14 bases lying between them. Germline CDR1 SNHLY, CDR2 FYNNEI.

Concerning this clone itself: This may come from a read error, since a much larger clone is one base off. The rearrangement joins TRBV5-1 to TRBJ2-5; no clear D. The germline V gene has CDR1 SGHRS and CDR2 YFSETQ. The CDR3 loop spans 12 amino acids. V shed 0 bases and J shed 4 bases, with 4 bases lying between them. The CDR3 reads CASSLDPETQYF. CDR3 coding DNA: TGCGCCAGCAGCTTGGACCCAGAGACCCAGTACTTC.

The chain combines TRBV18 with TRBJ2-7, with 7 bases aligning to TRBD1. Germline V gene sequence: CDR1 KGHSH, CDR2 LQKENI. The CDR3 runs 16 residues. The trim removed 5 bases at V and 3 bases at J, leaving 13 bases unmatched. CDR3 amino acids: CASSALPGTVGYEQYF. DNA of the CDR3: TGTGCCAGCTCAGCGCTCCCCGGGACAGTGGGCTACGAGCAGTACTTC.

This clone is a singleton in its sample. The V gene is TRBV14, the J gene TRBJ2-7; the match to TRBD1 covers 8 bases. The V gene's germline CDR1 is SGHDN and CDR2 FVKESK. With 5 bases clipped from V and 0 bases from J, the junction kept 6 bases outside the gene matches. This CDR3 region has 15 residues. The CDR3, as DNA: TGTGCCAGCAGCAGAGGACAGGGTCTCTCCTACGAGCAGTACTTC. It specifies CASSRGQGLSYEQYF.

The CDR3 region is CASSLGARGPTEAFF. In nucleotides, the CDR3 is TGTGCCAGCAGCTTAGGAGCTAGGGGGCCCACTGAAGCTTTCTTT. The J gene is TRBJ1-1, the V gene TRBV11-3; 7 nucleotides match TRBD1. Germline-derived CDR1 and CDR2 are SGHNT and YENEEA. The CDR3 covers 15 residues. J lost 4 bases, V lost 1 base, and 6 bases had no gene match.

This rearrangement joins TRBV6-1 to TRBJ2-5; D remains ambiguous. Trimming left V 8 bases short and J 0 bases short, with 10 bases between. The CDR3 loop spans 13 amino acids. CDR1 MNHNS and CDR2 SASEGT come from the germline V gene. CDR3 in DNA: TGTGCCAGCGACTCCAGGTACCAAGAGACCCAGTACTTC. Its translation is CASDSRYQETQYF.

V is TRBV7-2 and J is TRBJ2-5; 7 bases map to TRBD1. The germline gives CDR1 SGHTA, CDR2 FQGNSA. The CDR3 extends over 13 amino acids. V lost 3 bases, J lost 3 bases, and 1 base stayed unmatched. The CDR3 DNA reads as TGTGCCAGCAGCTTGGGGACAGAAGAGACCCAGTACTTC. It specifies CASSLGTEETQYF.

This clone showed up just once. The J gene is TRBJ2-1, the V gene TRBV10-1; TRBD2 matches at 7 bases. In germline, CDR1 is WNHNN, CDR2 SYGVQD (reference sequence). The CDR3 consists of 13 residues. The ends lost 0 bases at V and 7 bases at J; junction bases unmatched: 0. For the CDR3, the DNA is TGCGCCAGCAGTGAGTCGCGGGGGAATGAGCAGTTCTTC. Translating gives CASSESRGNEQFF.

The genes are TRBV28 and TRBJ1-2; unclear D gene. Per germline, CDR1 MDHEN and CDR2 SYDVKM. Trimming cost V 3 bases and J 1 base, with 12 bases left between them. CDR3 length: 15 residues. The CDR3 DNA is TGTGCCAGCAGTTTGGTGCCAGCCTTTAACTATGGCTACACCTTC. This sequence encodes CASSLVPAFNYGYTF.

The chain joins TRBV6-4 to TRBJ2-2, with D possibly matching TRBD1 (6 bases). Per the germline V gene, CDR1 is MRHNA and CDR2 is SNTAGT. V gave up 3 bases and J gave up 3 bases, with 11 bases separating them. This CDR3 region has 15 residues. The CDR3 bases are TGTGCCAGCAGTGAACAGGGACCGGACACCGGGGAGCTGTTTTTT. Amino acids: CASSEQGPDTGELFF.

V gene TRBV5-6 combines with J gene TRBJ2-3; TRBD1 is a possible D gene (6 bases). CDR3 size: 15 residues. Germline CDR1 reads SGHDT; CDR2 reads YYEEEE. Trimming took off 0 bases at V and 2 bases at J, with 10 bases between the two ends. Here the CDR3 DNA reads TGTGCCAGCAGCTTGGTAGGGGGTTACACAGATACGCAGTATTTT. This gives the protein CASSLVGGYTDTQYF.

This sequence joins TRBV6-1 and TRBJ2-1; perhaps TRBD1 as D (6 bases). The V gene lost 4 bases and the J gene lost 0 bases, with 13 bases spanning the gap. The CDR3 is made up of 16 amino acids. CDR1 and CDR2 (germline): MNHNS, SASEGT. The chain's CDR3 is CASSGTRDNSYNEQFF. The CDR3 nucleotides are TGTGCCAGCAGTGGAACCCGGGACAACTCCTACAATGAGCAGTTCTTC.

The J gene is TRBJ2-2, the V gene TRBV7-6; possible D gene TRBD2, 5 bases. The ends were cut back, 0 bases at V and 2 bases at J, with 10 bases in the middle. The germline V gene has CDR1 SGHVS and CDR2 FNYEAQ. The CDR3 runs 16 residues. In nucleotides, the CDR3 is TGTGCCAGCAGCTTAGCGGGGAGAGTAAACACCGGGGAGCTGTTTTTT. It translates to CASSLAGRVNTGELFF.

The chain links TRBV28 to TRBJ2-3; TRBD2 agrees at 10 bases. V shed 4 bases and J 2 bases; nucleotides not matched to a gene: 6. The CDR3 loop spans 16 amino acids. The germline CDR1 and CDR2 sequences are MDHEN and SYDVKM. The CDR3 DNA reads as TGTGCCAGCAGTTCTTCCAGCGGGAGGGTCACAGATACGCAGTATTTT. Translating gives CASSSSSGRVTDTQYF. Drawing the rest from reference TRBV28 and TRBJ2-3, the complete variable domain is DVKVTQSSRYLVKRTGEKVFLECVQDMDHENMFWYRQDPGLGLRLIYFSYDVKMKEKGDIPEGYSVSREKKERFSLILESASTNQTSMYLCASSSSSGRVTDTQYFGPGTRLTVL.

The chain links TRBV13 to TRBJ1-2; 7 bases are shared with TRBD1. The germline CDR1 and CDR2 sequences are PRHDT and FYEKMQ (reference sequence). The CDR3 is 13 residues long. V dropped 5 bases and J dropped 3; count of bases not matched to a gene: 3. CDR3 loop: CASSVGTDYGYTF. CDR3 sequence (DNA): TGTGCCAGCAGCGTCGGGACAGACTATGGCTACACCTTC.

The chain has TRBV4-1 and TRBJ2-3; TRBD2 agrees at 7 bases. Trimming cost V 5 bases and J 0 bases; bases outside gene matches: 11. The CDR3 is 17 residues long. The germline V gene has CDR1 MGHRA and CDR2 YSYEKL. The CDR3 region is CASSLGLAETSTDTQYF. The CDR3 DNA reads as TGCGCCAGCAGCTTAGGGCTAGCGGAGACTAGCACAGATACGCAGTATTTT.

As concerns this clone: The sample has other DNA sequences that encode this CDR3 too. V and J are TRBV5-1 and TRBJ2-7; possible D gene TRBD1, 5 bases. Trimming cost V 0 bases and J 0 bases, with 10 bases left between them. Germline V gives CDR1 SGHRS, CDR2 YFSETQ. The CDR3 spans 15 residues. DNA for the CDR3: TGCGCCAGCAGCTTGGGGGGCTTTAGCTCCTACGAGCAGTACTTC. Translated, it gives CASSLGGFSSYEQYF.

This chain links TRBV5-1 with TRBJ2-1, with D possibly matching TRBD1 (6 bases). The CDR3 has 19 amino acids. V was pared by 3 bases and J by 6 bases, with 28 bases between. Germline V gene sequence: CDR1 SGHRS, CDR2 YFSETQ. The CDR3 spells CASSWETGRMFLDANEQFF. As DNA, the CDR3 is TGCGCCAGCAGCTGGGAAACAGGGCGGATGTTTTTGGACGCCAATGAGCAGTTCTTC.